The clone carrying this T cell receptor beta chain was seen only a few times. This sample was included in a study of beta chain features in type 1 diabetes. Study context: Patients were similar to healthy donors in age and gender (as well as in cell yields). The number of sorted cells examined across all samples was fewer than 110,000,000.

Reverse transcription of all isolated RNA meant that expressed TCRB transcripts were sequenced. Using immunoSEQ multiplex PCR, the repertoire was profiled, and TCRdb retains in-frame clones only, with some absent. The sample lists about 930,000 clones, roughly a sixth occurring once. CDR1 and CDR2 from the germline V gene are SGHVS and FNYEAQ. V was shortened by 3 bases and J by 7 bases, with 10 bases between the two germline ends. The CDR3 length is 13 residues. This receptor was identified in a woman between 18 and 29 years old in good health. This chain joins TRBV7-6 and TRBJ1-3, with TRBD1 as a possible D gene (5 bases). Sequencing was performed on naive CD4+ T cells from blood. The CDR3 DNA sequence: TGTGCCAGCAGCTTCTGGCAGGGTAACACCATATATTTT. Its protein product is CASSFWQGNTIYF.